The rows below give T cell receptor beta chains drawn from one sample of a study of shared clonotypes between healthy human individuals. TCRdb keeps only in-frame clones here, not all; method: immunoSEQ multiplex PCR. The sample shows about 2,200,000 clones, approximately 94% of them seen only once. The specimen sequenced was naive CD8+ T cells from PBMCs. Receptors originate from a man aged 18 to 29 in good health. Some clones in this sample may be carry-over from other donors' samples. Both conserved end residues are part of each CDR3. D genes are given only for firm matches. Where a row states a size, it is once, few, many or the class of an expanded clone; other rows omit it.

d_gene,len,abundance,v_gene,j_gene,CDR3nt,CDR3aa
TRBD2,15,NA,TRBV7-9,TRBJ2-5,TGTGCCAGCAGCTTGCGACTAGCGGGAGATGAGACCCAGTACTTC,CASSLRLAGDETQYF
TRBD1,14,NA,TRBV9,TRBJ1-2,TGTGCCAGCAGCGTTGCAGGGGGCTACTATGGCTACACCTTC,CASSVAGGYYGYTF
TRBD1,12,once,TRBV19,TRBJ1-2,TGTGCCAGTACGGGACAGGGGGCGGGCTACACCTTC,CASTGQGAGYTF
TRBD1,11,once,TRBV20-1,TRBJ2-5,TGCAGTGGTGGGACAGCGACGACCCAGTACTTC,CSGGTATTQYF
NA,13,NA,TRBV7-9,TRBJ2-3,TGTGCCAGCAGCTCCCCGAGCACAGATACGCAGTATTTT,CASSSPSTDTQYF
NA,15,NA,TRBV6-1,TRBJ2-7,TGTGCCAGCAGTGAGGGGCTAGCACGGGCCTACGAGCAGTACTTC,CASSEGLARAYEQYF
NA,13,NA,TRBV27,TRBJ2-3,TGTGCCAGCAGTCCGAGGGGCACAGATACGCAGTATTTT,CASSPRGTDTQYF
NA,12,NA,TRBV10-3,TRBJ2-7,TGTGCCATCGGAGAACCCCCCATTGAGCAGTACTTC,CAIGEPPIEQYF
NA,14,NA,TRBV28,TRBJ1-5,TGTGCCAGCAGTTCCGGCTATAGCAATCAGCCCCAGCATTTT,CASSSGYSNQPQHF
TRBD2,15,NA,TRBV27,TRBJ2-7,TGTGCCAGCAGAGGGGAGGGACGGGTAACCTACGAGCAGTACTTC,CASRGEGRVTYEQYF
NA,11,NA,TRBV25-1,TRBJ1-3,TGTGCCAGCGGAGCTGGAAACACCATATATTTT,CASGAGNTIYF
TRBD1,17,NA,TRBV9,TRBJ2-3,TGTGCCAGCAGCGAGGGACAGGGGGTGGAAAGCACAGATACGCAGTATTTT,CASSEGQGVESTDTQYF
NA,14,NA,TRBV9,TRBJ2-1,TGTGCCAGCAGCGTAGATGTCAGTTACAATGAGCAGTTCTTC,CASSVDVSYNEQFF
TRBD2,15,NA,TRBV27,TRBJ2-1,TGTGCCAGCAGTAATGGGGCTAGCGGGCGGGGAGAGCAGTTCTTC,CASSNGASGRGEQFF
NA,12,few,TRBV19,TRBJ1-1,TGTGCCAGTAGTGATTTACCCGGAGGAGCTTTCTTT,CASSDLPGGAFF
NA,13,NA,TRBV25-1,TRBJ1-1,TGTGCCAGCAGTGAATCTGGGAGCACTGAAGCTTTCTTT,CASSESGSTEAFF
NA,15,NA,TRBV27,TRBJ2-2,TGTGCCAGCAGTTTCTCCAGGGCGGGGACCGGGGAGCTGTTTTTT,CASSFSRAGTGELFF
TRBD1,14,NA,TRBV28,TRBJ1-1,TGTGCCAGCAGTTCCTTACAGGGGTTCACTGAAGCTTTCTTT,CASSSLQGFTEAFF
TRBD2,14,NA,TRBV30,TRBJ2-7,TGTGCCTGGAGTGGGGCCGGGACTAACTACGAGCAGTACTTC,CAWSGAGTNYEQYF
TRBD1,14,NA,TRBV6-5,TRBJ1-5,TGTGCCAGCAGAAACGGGCAGGGGGCGCAGCCCCAGCATTTT,CASRNGQGAQPQHF
TRBD1,11,NA,TRBV29-1,TRBJ2-2,TGCAGCGTCGGCCGGGACAGCGAGCTGTTTTTT,CSVGRDSELFF
TRBD2,18,NA,TRBV14,TRBJ2-5,TGTGCCAGCAGCCAAGACGGGACTAGCGGGATCCACAAAGAGACCCAGTACTTC,CASSQDGTSGIHKETQYF
NA,13,NA,TRBV27,TRBJ1-1,TGTGCCAGCAGCCCCGGGGTGTTCACTGAAGCTTTCTTT,CASSPGVFTEAFF
NA,14,few,TRBV28,TRBJ1-1,TGTGCCAGCAGTCTCCCGGGAATCAACACTGAAGCTTTCTTT,CASSLPGINTEAFF
NA,14,NA,TRBV11-2,TRBJ2-1,TGTGCCAGCAGCTCCAAGGGGGTCTACAATGAGCAGTTCTTC,CASSSKGVYNEQFF
NA,15,NA,TRBV29-1,TRBJ2-1,TGCAGCGCCAGAGGGGGTGAGAGCTCCTACAATGAGCAGTTCTTC,CSARGGESSYNEQFF
TRBD2,15,NA,TRBV4-2,TRBJ2-5,TGTGCCAGCAGCCTATACGGGGGGACCCAAGAGACCCAGTACTTC,CASSLYGGTQETQYF
NA,13,NA,TRBV27,TRBJ2-7,TGTGCCAGCAGGGGGGGACAATCCTACGAGCAGTACTTC,CASRGGQSYEQYF